The sequence of this T cell receptor (beta chain) was determined in a study of control samples from healthy donors and cancer patients. Here immunoSEQ multiplex PCR was the method, and the copy in TCRdb shows in-frame clones only, minus some. The table shows around 140,000 clones, with around nine tenths occurring only once. Input material: PBMCs. This receptor was obtained from a man in his fifties or sixties with head and neck cancer.

DNA of the CDR3: TGTGCCATCAGCAAGGGACAGGTGAACACTGAAGCTTTCTTT. Its translation is CAISKGQVNTEAFF. The rearrangement joins TRBV10-3 to TRBJ1-1; 8 bases align to TRBD1. This CDR3 contains 14 residues. V dropped 6 bases and J dropped 0; count of bases not matched to a gene: 3. Germline V CDR1 and CDR2: ENHRY, SYGVKD.